The following is a T cell receptor beta chain sequence with its context. Its antigen remains unknown. Sequenced by immunoSEQ multiplex PCR; TCRdb stores in-frame clones only, minus some. The profile shows 60,000 or so clones, roughly 93% of them singletons. These data belong to a study of human versus mouse CDR3 diversity and MHC coevolution. Regarding the study as a whole: Human T cells were selected on six MHC II alleles. Among all groups, most of the three human donors showed least clonal inequality. Approximately 1.7 million TCR beta clonotypes were estimated for humans, the largest repertoire.

Sorting isolated naive CD4 T cells lacking CD45RO and expressing CD62L. Germline loops: CDR1 SGHTA, CDR2 FQGNSA. V was trimmed by 5 bases and J by 2 bases, leaving 13 bases between them. The CDR3 is 14 amino acids. Sequencing was done on a sample of naive CD4+ T cells from blood. Stated subset: CD45RO-negative CD62L-positive naive CD4 T cells. The TCR originated in a person aged 55 to 75 in good health. The chain links TRBV7-2 to TRBJ2-7; D remains unclear. CDR3 coding DNA: TGTGCCAGCAGCACCCAGACGGGTGCCTACGAGCAGTACTTC. Its translation: CASSTQTGAYEQYF.